This T cell receptor beta chain derives from a study of T cell responses to AZD1222 COVID-19 vaccine. TCRdb's table, derived via immunoSEQ multiplex PCR, lists solely in-frame clones and lacks some. The repertoire holds 200,000 to 250,000 clones, with roughly 94% as singletons. Study conclusions and caveats: Within unmutated variant regions lay the reported targets of nearly half of spike-specific TCRs. Clonal diversity was possibly underestimated; the donors were predominantly white British and more often female. Repertoires in all cases were sampled only once the peak T cell response had passed.

Concerning this clone: Its antigen is unknown.

The CDR3 runs to 16 residues. Germline CDR1 MNHEY, CDR2 SVGEGT. Germline trimming cut 0 bases from V and 9 bases from J; bases unmatched to any gene: 10. This receptor was obtained from an adult who received the MenACWY meningococcal vaccine as a control. V usage is TRBV6-2 or TRBV6-3 and J usage is TRBJ2-3; 9 nucleotides align to TRBD2. This specimen consisted of peripheral blood, obtained 28 days after the second dose of the MenACWY control vaccine. The DNA of the CDR3 is TGTGCCAGCAGTTACTCCAGCGGGGGGCTCCCCACGACGCAGTATTTT. Protein sequence: CASSYSSGGLPTTQYF.